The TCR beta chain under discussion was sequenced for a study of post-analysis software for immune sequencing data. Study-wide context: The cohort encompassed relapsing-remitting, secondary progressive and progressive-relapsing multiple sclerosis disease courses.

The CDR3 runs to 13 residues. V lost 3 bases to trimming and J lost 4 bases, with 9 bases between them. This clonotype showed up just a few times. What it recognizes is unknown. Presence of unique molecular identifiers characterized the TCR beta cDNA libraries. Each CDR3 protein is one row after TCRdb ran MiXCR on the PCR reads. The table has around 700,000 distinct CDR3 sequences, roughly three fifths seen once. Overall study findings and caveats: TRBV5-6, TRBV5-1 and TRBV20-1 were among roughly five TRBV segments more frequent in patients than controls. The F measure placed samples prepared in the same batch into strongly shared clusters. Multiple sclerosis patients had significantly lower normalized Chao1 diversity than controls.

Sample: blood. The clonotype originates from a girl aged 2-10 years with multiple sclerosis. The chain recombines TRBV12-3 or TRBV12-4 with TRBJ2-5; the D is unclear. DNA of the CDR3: TGTGCCAGCAGTTTTGTTGTCGGAGAGACCCAGTACTTC. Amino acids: CASSFVVGETQYF.